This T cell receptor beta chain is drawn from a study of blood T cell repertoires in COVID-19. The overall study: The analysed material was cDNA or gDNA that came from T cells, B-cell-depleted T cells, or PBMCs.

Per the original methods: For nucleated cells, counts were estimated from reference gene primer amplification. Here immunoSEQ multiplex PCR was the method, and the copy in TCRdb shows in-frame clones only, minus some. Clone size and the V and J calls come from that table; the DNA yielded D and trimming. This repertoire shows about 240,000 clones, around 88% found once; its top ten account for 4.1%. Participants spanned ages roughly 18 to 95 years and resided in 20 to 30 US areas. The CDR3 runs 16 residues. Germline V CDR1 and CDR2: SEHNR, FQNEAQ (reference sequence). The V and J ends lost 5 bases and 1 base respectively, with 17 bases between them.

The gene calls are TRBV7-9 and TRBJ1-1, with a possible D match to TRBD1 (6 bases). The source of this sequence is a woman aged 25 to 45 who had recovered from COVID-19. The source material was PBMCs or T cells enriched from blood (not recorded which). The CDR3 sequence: CASSRVQGLGNTEAFF. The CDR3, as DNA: TGTGCCAGCAGCCGAGTACAGGGTTTGGGGAACACTGAAGCTTTCTTT.